This T cell receptor (beta chain) was recorded in a study of blood T cell repertoires in COVID-19. TCRdb's table, derived via immunoSEQ multiplex PCR, lists solely in-frame clones and lacks some. Of under 50,000 clones in the sample, around 85% were seen once. The sample comprised peripheral blood. The TCR sequence derives from a man aged 50-59 years with active COVID-19.

The CDR3 reads CASSRQGYSGNTIYF. CDR3 bases: TGTGCCAGCAGCCGACAGGGGTACTCTGGAAACACCATATATTTT. The chain couples TRBV7-9 to TRBJ1-3; TRBD1 matches at 8 bases. J gave up 0 bases and V 5 bases, and 3 bases lay outside the gene matches. Per the germline V gene, CDR1 is SEHNR and CDR2 is FQNEAQ (reference sequence). This CDR3 has 15 residues.